The clone carrying this T cell receptor (beta chain) has only a few counts. Its antigen remains unidentified. This record comes from a study of CD8 T cells in ankylosing spondylitis. 5'-RACE, quantitative and with molecular barcodes, yielded the TCR beta libraries. MiXCR was run by TCRdb on the 5' RACE reads, yielding one entry per CDR3 protein. The sample carries more than 650,000 distinct CDR3 sequences, approximately 12% recorded once. Broader study findings: Roughly eight highly homologous variants made up a TCR beta motif that seemed to typify ankylosing spondylitis blood. Prior work had noted some motif variants in reactive arthritis blood and synovial fluid. Significant enrichment of disease-linked clones was reported in matched ankylosing spondylitis synovial fluid. Those disease-linked clones were CD8+; they were also relatively rare in peripheral blood.

Trimming removed 8 bases at V and 3 bases at J, with 14 bases between. Germline V gene sequence: CDR1 MDHEN, CDR2 SYDVKM. CDR3 length: 13 amino acids. This TCR came from a male donor with ankylosing spondylitis. Sequences were obtained from blood, either unsorted or a sorted T cell fraction (not recorded which). The chain combines TRBV28 with TRBJ2-7; D is perhaps TRBD2 (5 bases). This CDR3 is CASALRTFYEQYF. The CDR3 nucleotides are TGTGCCAGCGCCCTTCGGACTTTCTACGAGCAGTACTTC.